What follows are 21 T cell receptor beta chains derived from one specimen sequenced in a study of cytomegalovirus exposure and HLA in healthy donors. The PCR used 60 Vbeta and 13 Jbeta primers. Clones were sequenced by immunoSEQ multiplex PCR, and TCRdb holds only the in-frame ones, with some missing. The data show around 150,000 clones, approximately 82% seen once. The sequenced sample consisted of PBMCs. These receptors all stem from a male donor in good health and CMV-seronegative.

The V gene is TRBV5-1, the J gene TRBJ2-1; 7 bases agree with TRBD2. The CDR3 extends over 15 amino acids. With 2 bases clipped from V and 6 bases from J, the junction kept 8 bases outside the gene matches. Germline values: CDR1 SGHRS, CDR2 YFSETQ. The CDR3 region has the DNA TGCGCCAGCAGCTTTGGAGCGGGGAGACTCAATGAGCAGTTCTTC. Its protein product is CASSFGAGRLNEQFF. The full variable domain, completed using reference TRBV5-1 and TRBJ2-1, is KAGVTQTPRYLIKTRGQQVTLSCSPISGHRSVSWYQQTPGQGLQFLFEYFSETQRNKGNFPGRFSGRQFSNSRSEMNVSTLELGDSALYLCASSFGAGRLNEQFFGPGTRLTVL.

This chain uses TRBV6-1 with TRBJ2-1; tentative D call: TRBD2 (5 bases). The CDR3 runs 13 residues. CDR1 MNHNS and CDR2 SASEGT come from the germline V gene. V was clipped by 7 bases and J by 1 base, with 8 bases between them. CDR3: CASTRGSYNEQFF. The CDR3 DNA follows: TGTGCCAGCACAAGAGGGTCCTACAATGAGCAGTTCTTC.

The chain combines TRBV2 with TRBJ1-6, with TRBD1 identical over 7 bases. Looked up from germline, CDR1 is SNHLY and CDR2 is FYNNEI. The CDR3 sequence is 14 residues long. Trimming cost V 6 bases and J 6 bases; bases outside gene matches: 5. The chain's CDR3 is CASRPGQPNSPLHF. CDR3 coding DNA: TGTGCCAGCAGGCCGGGACAGCCTAATTCACCCCTCCACTTT.

This chain links TRBV18 with TRBJ2-1, with TRBD2 matching 8 bases. V lost 3 bases and J lost 2; bases outside the gene matches: 6. Germline V CDR1 and CDR2: KGHSH, LQKENI. The CDR3 spans 16 residues. CDR3 region: CASSPVSGTAYNEQFF. CDR3 DNA: TGTGCCAGCTCACCGGTTAGCGGGACCGCCTACAATGAGCAGTTCTTC.

This clone appeared a few times. V and J are TRBV7-9 and TRBJ1-1; D possibly corresponds to TRBD1 (5 bases). V was shortened by 5 bases and J by 0 bases, with 16 bases between the two germline ends. Germline-derived CDR1 and CDR2 are SEHNR and FQNEAQ (reference sequence). The CDR3 consists of 16 residues. The CDR3 loop reads CASSPGQGTMNTEAFF. CDR3 bases: TGTGCCAGCAGCCCAGGGCAGGGTACAATGAACACTGAAGCTTTCTTT.

This sequence joins TRBV7-3 and TRBJ2-1; TRBD2 aligns across 10 bases. The CDR3 sequence is 15 residues long. V lost 5 bases, J lost 5 bases, and 6 bases stayed unmatched. From germline, CDR1 is SGHTA and CDR2 FQGTGA. CDR3 coding DNA: TGTGCCAGCAGCGCGGGACTAGCGAAGAACAATGAGCAGTTCTTC. Protein sequence: CASSAGLAKNNEQFF.

The chain uses TRBV21-1 and TRBJ1-5. TRBV21-1 is a known pseudogene. The CDR3 consists of 12 residues. Written as DNA, the CDR3 is TGTGCCAGCAGTCACTCCCATCAGCCCCAGCATTTT. Translation gives CASSHSHQPQHF.

This clone was recorded once. The gene calls are TRBV4-3 and TRBJ2-7; TRBD2 agrees at 8 bases. This CDR3 has 18 amino acids. Germline CDR1 is LGHNA and CDR2 is YSLEER. J was trimmed by 3 bases and V by 0 bases; bases with no gene match: 13. The CDR3 reads CASSQEMIGTGLDYEQYF. The CDR3 DNA is TGCGCCAGCAGCCAAGAGATGATAGGAACGGGACTAGACTACGAGCAGTACTTC.

This clone was counted once. The rearrangement links TRBV5-1 to TRBJ2-7; TRBD2 matches at 7 bases. CDR1 and CDR2 (germline): SGHRS, YFSETQ. The CDR3 runs 15 residues. V gave up 5 bases and J gave up 2 bases; unmatched junction bases: 10. The CDR3, as DNA: TGCGCCAGCAGGCTGAGGCTAGCGGATACCTACGAGCAGTACTTC. Its translation: CASRLRLADTYEQYF. The full variable domain, with the rest looked up from reference TRBV5-1 and TRBJ2-7, is KAGVTQTPRYLIKTRGQQVTLSCSPISGHRSVSWYQQTPGQGLQFLFEYFSETQRNKGNFPGRFSGRQFSNSRSEMNVSTLELGDSALYLCASRLRLADTYEQYFGPGTRLTVT.

This sequence joins TRBV29-1 and TRBJ1-1; D is unclear. Trimming removed 1 base at V and 8 bases at J, with 14 bases between. Germline V gene sequence: CDR1 SQVTM, CDR2 ANQGSEA. The CDR3 totals 13 residues. The CDR3 nucleotides are TGCAGCGTTGAAGGTACCCTCGGTACCGAAGCTTTCTTT. It specifies CSVEGTLGTEAFF.

CDR3: CASSSGTVGTEAFF. CDR3 coding DNA: TGTGCCAGCAGCTCGGGAACAGTTGGCACTGAAGCTTTCTTT. This rearrangement joins TRBV7-3 to TRBJ1-1; D is uncertain. CDR1 and CDR2 from the germline V gene are SGHTA and FQGTGA. Trimming cost V 4 bases and J 4 bases, with 13 bases left between them. CDR3 length equals 14 residues.

The chain employs TRBV2 and TRBJ1-3; no clear D. The CDR3 consists of 14 residues. Germline-derived CDR1 and CDR2 are SNHLY and FYNNEI. The germline V and J ends were trimmed by 2 bases and 1 base, with 6 bases remaining between them. The CDR3 loop is CASSEPRSGNTIYF. CDR3 bases: TGTGCCAGCAGTGAACCCAGGTCTGGAAACACCATATATTTT.

The V and J genes are TRBV27 and TRBJ1-1; tentative D call: TRBD1 (6 bases). Germline-derived CDR1 and CDR2 are MNHEY and SMNVEV (reference sequence). The CDR3 runs 16 residues. Trimming took 5 bases from V and 0 from J, leaving 16 bases between them. CDR3 protein: CASSLRTVPMNTEAFF. The CDR3 nucleotides are TGTGCCAGCAGTCTCCGGACAGTCCCTATGAACACTGAAGCTTTCTTT.

The chain employs TRBV4-1 and TRBJ2-7; D perhaps matches TRBD2 (6 bases). Germline lookup yields CDR1 MGHRA and CDR2 YSYEKL. V lost 1 base, J lost 3 bases, and 13 bases lay in between. This CDR3 is 15 amino acids long. The CDR3 is CASSQGRGTGYEQYF. The DNA of the CDR3 is TGCGCCAGCAGCCAAGGGAGGGGCACCGGCTACGAGCAGTACTTC.

The chain has TRBV2 and TRBJ2-2; D ambiguous. With 6 bases removed from V and 2 bases from J, the gap between germline ends came to 13 bases. This CDR3 is 15 amino acids long. The germline gives CDR1 SNHLY, CDR2 FYNNEI. The CDR3 DNA reads as TGTGCCAGCAGAAAGTGGCAGGAAAACACCGGGGAGCTGTTTTTT. Translating it yields CASRKWQENTGELFF.

The chain employs TRBV5-1 and TRBJ1-1, with a tentative D call TRBD1 (6 bases). CDR1 is SGHRS, CDR2 YFSETQ, per germline. The CDR3 runs 13 residues. V lost 0 bases and J lost 4, with 7 bases in between. CDR3 residues: CASSLGDITEAFF. CDR3 coding DNA: TGCGCCAGCAGCTTGGGGGACATCACTGAAGCTTTCTTT.

This clone was found a few times. The gene calls are TRBV19 and TRBJ2-2; 7 bases fit TRBD1. Germline values: CDR1 LNHDA, CDR2 SQIVND (reference sequence). The trim removed 3 bases at V and 0 bases at J, leaving 4 bases unmatched. This CDR3 comprises 16 residues. DNA of the CDR3: TGTGCCAGTAGTATGGTGCAGGGGGCGAACACCGGGGAGCTGTTTTTT. Its protein is CASSMVQGANTGELFF.

V is TRBV4-2 and J is TRBJ1-1; D is undetermined. This CDR3 is built from 14 residues. Deletions cut 0 bases from V and 4 bases from J, with 9 bases between. Germline V CDR1 and CDR2: LGHNA, YNFKEQ. DNA for the CDR3: TGTGCCAGCAGCCAAGAAGGCGGGAGCACTGAAGCTTTCTTT. Amino acids: CASSQEGGSTEAFF.

The rearrangement uses TRBV5-6 and TRBJ2-1; perhaps TRBD2 as D (6 bases). V lost 2 bases and J lost 9, with 12 bases in between. The CDR3 runs to 13 residues. Germline V CDR1 and CDR2: SGHDT, YYEEEE. The CDR3 region is CASSFGGLGEQFF. For the CDR3, the DNA is TGTGCCAGCAGCTTCGGAGGGTTGGGTGAGCAGTTCTTC.

Notes on this clone: An end of the junction does not agree with germline; a read error may underlie this. The gene calls are TRBV7-7 and TRBJ2-1, with TRBD2 matching 14 bases. The germline V gene encodes CDR1 SSHAT and CDR2 FNYEAQ (reference sequence). This CDR3 spans 16 amino acids. The CDR3 spells CASSPGTSGGGDEQFF. In DNA form, the CDR3 reads TGTGCTAGCAGCCCGGGGACTAGCGGGGGCGGGGATGAGCAGTTCTTC.

The J gene is TRBJ2-5, the V gene TRBV7-9, with TRBD2 as a possible D gene (7 bases). CDR1 is SEHNR and CDR2 is FQNEAQ in the germline V gene (reference sequence). V lost 5 bases to trimming and J lost 2 bases, with 12 bases between them. The CDR3 sequence is 14 residues long. CDR3 loop: CASSRGGWQETQYF. DNA for the CDR3: TGTGCCAGCAGCAGGGGGGGGTGGCAAGAGACCCAGTACTTC.